The clone carrying this T cell receptor (beta chain) came up many times. What it binds is not known. All patients were treatment-naive before thyroid surgery. CDR1 is SGHVS and CDR2 is FQNEAQ in the germline V gene. V shed 5 bases and J 8 bases; nucleotides not matched to a gene: 7. The CDR3 spans 15 residues. TCRdb recomputed clones from the PCR reads via MiXCR. The table includes roughly 40,000 clones, around 10% detected once. The data originate from a study of metastatic and nonmetastatic thyroid tumors. Overall study: Across blood and tumor or nodule tissue, repertoires from malignant and benign thyroid patients were compared with one another.

Study observations and caveats: In both blood and tumor samples, TCR beta diversity was reported significantly higher for malignant than benign nodules.

The sequencing sample was made of blood. This TCR was sampled from a male donor with papillary thyroid cancer or a benign thyroid nodule (not recorded which). Some clones in this sample may be carry-over from other donors' samples. The V call is TRBV7-8, the J call TRBJ2-1, with 12 bases identical to TRBD2. CDR3 loop: CASSPGLAGSDEQFF. The CDR3 bases are TGTGCCAGCAGCCCTGGACTAGCGGGAAGTGATGAGCAGTTCTTC. Looking up the rest from reference TRBV7-8 and TRBJ2-1 gives the full variable domain: GAGVSQSPRYKVAKRGQDVALRCDPISGHVSLFWYQQALGQGPEFLTYFQNEAQLDKSGLPSDRFFAERPEGSVSTLKIQRTQQEDSAVYLCASSPGLAGSDEQFFGPGTRLTVL.